Following are 4 T cell receptor beta chains from one sample sequenced in a study of T cell repertoires in cytomegalovirus infection. TCRdb re-called the reads through MiXCR, storing one row per CDR3 protein. The profile shows under 95,000 distinct CDR3 sequences, roughly 44% of them singletons. No cognate antigen is known for these TCRs. This specimen was CD8+ T cells from cultured PBMCs, taken from culture after CMV antigen stimulation. Source of these receptors: a human donor in good health (CMV status not recorded). Some clones in this sample may be carry-over from other donors' samples.

The rearrangement uses TRBV2 and TRBJ2-7; 12 bases align to TRBD1. The V gene's germline CDR1 is SNHLY and CDR2 FYNNEI. V was pared by 6 bases and J by 3 bases, with 6 bases of the junction left unmatched. There are 15 residues in the CDR3. CDR3 in amino acids: CASRAGTGGLYEQYF. The CDR3 coding sequence is TGTGCCAGCAGAGCCGGGACAGGGGGCCTCTACGAGCAGTACTTC.

CDR3 residues: CASSWGRTDTQYF. The DNA for the CDR3 is TGTGCCAGTTCGTGGGGGCGCACAGATACGCAGTATTTT. V gene TRBV6-5 combines with J gene TRBJ2-3; D perhaps matches TRBD1 (6 bases). Germline V gene sequence: CDR1 MNHEY, CDR2 SVGAGI. The CDR3 is 13 amino acids. Trimming pared 9 bases from V and 1 base from J, leaving 11 bases between.

The rearrangement uses TRBV4-3 and TRBJ2-1; tentatively, D is TRBD1 (6 bases). Germline CDR1 and CDR2: LGHNA and YSLEER. The V gene lost 0 bases and the J gene lost 10 bases, with 10 bases spanning the gap. The CDR3 totals 13 residues. In nucleotides, the CDR3 is TGCGCCAGCAGCCAAGACACAGGGAGCGAGCAGTTCTTC. Its translation is CASSQDTGSEQFF.

This clonotype occurred a few times. The CDR3 reads CASSSPPDREETQYF. In DNA form, the CDR3 reads TGTGCCAGCAGTTCCCCACCCGACAGGGAAGAGACCCAGTACTTC. The rearrangement uses TRBV7-9 and TRBJ2-5; 7 bases align to TRBD1. V lost 6 bases, J lost 3 bases, and 10 bases stayed unmatched. Germline V gene lookup returns CDR1 SEHNR and CDR2 FQNEAQ (reference sequence). The CDR3 is 15 amino acids.